The TCR beta chain under discussion was sequenced for a study of tumor-infiltrating lymphocytes in primary liver carcinoma. Overall study context: Samples returned roughly 3.5 to 8 million productive TCRbeta reads, a yield that was similar across tissue types.

Starting material of roughly 0.45 ug total RNA yielded TCR beta cDNA via a constant-region primer. Slightly modified ARM-PCR, run as three nested multiplex PCR rounds, produced the TCR beta libraries. Use of TRBV1-TRBV30 forward primers with a C-beta reverse primer characterized the first two PCR rounds, which lasted 10 cycles each. TCRdb used MiXCR to reprocess the multiplex PCR reads, holding one entry per CDR3 protein. Of 85,000 to 100,000 distinct CDR3 sequences in the sample, roughly 70% are singletons; the top ten hold under 30%. Unsorted bulk tissue, about 19-32 mg of it, served as the source for co-extraction of RNA and DNA. HBV chronically infected the treatment-naive patients. The J segment lost 2 bases and the V segment lost 4 bases, leaving 13 bases of the junction unmatched. This CDR3 region has 18 residues. Per the germline V gene, CDR1 is MDHEN and CDR2 is SYDVKM. This clonotype was picked up a small number of times.

The sequence came from a middle-aged man with primary liver carcinoma and hepatitis B virus infection. The material sequenced was tumor-adjacent normal liver tissue. V and J are TRBV28 and TRBJ2-5; TRBD1 agrees at 10 bases. Written as DNA, the CDR3 is TGTGCCAGCAGTTCCTCCTCCTGGGACAGGGGAGTTCAAGAGACCCAGTACTTC. Translating it yields CASSSSSWDRGVQETQYF.